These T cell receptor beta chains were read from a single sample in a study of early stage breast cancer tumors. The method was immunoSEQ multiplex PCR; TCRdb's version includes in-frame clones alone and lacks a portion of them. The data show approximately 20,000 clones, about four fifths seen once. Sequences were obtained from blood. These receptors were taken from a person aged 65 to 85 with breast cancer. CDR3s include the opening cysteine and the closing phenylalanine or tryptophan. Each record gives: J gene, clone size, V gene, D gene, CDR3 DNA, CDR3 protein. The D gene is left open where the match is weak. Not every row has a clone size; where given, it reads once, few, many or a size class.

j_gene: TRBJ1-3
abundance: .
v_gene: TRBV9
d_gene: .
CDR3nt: TGTGCCAGCAGCGTAGCGGACAGATCTGGAAACACCATATATTTT
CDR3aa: CASSVADRSGNTIYF

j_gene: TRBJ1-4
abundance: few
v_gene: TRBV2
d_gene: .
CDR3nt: TGTGCCAGCAGTCACAGGGCGGATAATGAAAAACTGTTTTTT
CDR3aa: CASSHRADNEKLFF

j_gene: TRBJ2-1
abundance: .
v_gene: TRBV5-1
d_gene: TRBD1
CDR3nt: TGCGCCAGCAGCTACAGGGGCGTAAAGTTCTTC
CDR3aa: CASSYRGVKFF

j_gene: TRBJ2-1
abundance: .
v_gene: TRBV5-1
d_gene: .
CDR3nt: TGCGCCAGCAGCTTGGCGGGGTACGGAAATGAGCAGTTCTTC
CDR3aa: CASSLAGYGNEQFF

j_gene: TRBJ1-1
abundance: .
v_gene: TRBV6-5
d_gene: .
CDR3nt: TGTGCCAGCAGTTACCGGAATACAGGGAACACTGAAGCTTTCTTT
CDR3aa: CASSYRNTGNTEAFF

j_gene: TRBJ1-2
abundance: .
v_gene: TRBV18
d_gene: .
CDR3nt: TGTGCCAGCTCACCAACCACAGCAGGGTACCTCTATGGCTACACCTTC
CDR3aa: CASSPTTAGYLYGYTF

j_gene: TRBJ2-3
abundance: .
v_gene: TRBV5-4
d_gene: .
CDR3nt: TGTGCCAGCAGCTTGGGGGATCGGGGTGCAGATACGCAGTATTTT
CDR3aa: CASSLGDRGADTQYF

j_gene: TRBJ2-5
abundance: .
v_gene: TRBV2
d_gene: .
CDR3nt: TGTGCCAGCAAACGGGAACAAGAGACCCAGTACTTC
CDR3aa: CASKREQETQYF

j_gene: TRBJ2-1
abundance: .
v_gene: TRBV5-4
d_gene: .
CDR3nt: TGTGCCAGCAGCGGGAGCTCCTACAATGAGCAGTTCTTC
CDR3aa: CASSGSSYNEQFF

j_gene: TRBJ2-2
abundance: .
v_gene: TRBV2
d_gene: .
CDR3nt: TGTGCCAGCAGAAGAGACACCGGGGAGCTGTTTTTT
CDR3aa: CASRRDTGELFF

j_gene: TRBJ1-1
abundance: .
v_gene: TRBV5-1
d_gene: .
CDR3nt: TGCGCCAGCAGCCCAGGACAGACGAACACTGAAGCTTTCTTT
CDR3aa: CASSPGQTNTEAFF

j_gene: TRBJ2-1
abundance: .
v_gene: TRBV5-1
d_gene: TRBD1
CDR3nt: TGCGCCAGCAGCGACGGTCGTGGGACAGGGGGGGATGAGCAGTTCTTC
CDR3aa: CASSDGRGTGGDEQFF

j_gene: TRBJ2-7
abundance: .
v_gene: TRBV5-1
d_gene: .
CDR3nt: TGCGCCAGCAGCAAAACGGACAGCTACGAGCAGTACTTC
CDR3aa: CASSKTDSYEQYF

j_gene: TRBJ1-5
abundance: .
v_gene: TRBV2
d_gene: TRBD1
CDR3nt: TGTGCCAGCACCTCGGGACAGAGCAATCAGCCCCAGCATTTT
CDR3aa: CASTSGQSNQPQHF

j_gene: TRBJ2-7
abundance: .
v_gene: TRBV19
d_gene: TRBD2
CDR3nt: TGTGCCAGTAGTCAGGCCGACTTCGCGGGGGGCGCCTACGAGCAGTACTTC
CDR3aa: CASSQADFAGGAYEQYF

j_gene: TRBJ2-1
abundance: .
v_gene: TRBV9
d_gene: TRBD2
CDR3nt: TGTGCCAGCAGCCCCAGCGGGAAGGTGGAGCAGTTCTTC
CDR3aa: CASSPSGKVEQFF

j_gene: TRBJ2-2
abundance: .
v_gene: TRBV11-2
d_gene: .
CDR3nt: TGTGCCAGCAGCCCAAACGCGGCGAACACCGGGGAGCTGTTTTTT
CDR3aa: CASSPNAANTGELFF

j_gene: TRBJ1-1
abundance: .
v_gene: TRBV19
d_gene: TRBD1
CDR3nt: TGTGCCAGTAGTTCCGGGACAGGGGGTCGGATTGAAGCTTTCTTT
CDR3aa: CASSSGTGGRIEAFF

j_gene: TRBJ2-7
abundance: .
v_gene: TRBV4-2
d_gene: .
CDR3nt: TGTGCCAGCAGCCAAGAGCTTATGAGGCCCGAGCAGTACTTC
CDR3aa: CASSQELMRPEQYF